This TCR beta chain came from a study of beta chain features in type 1 diabetes. Investigators reverse transcribed all isolated RNA, so they sequenced expressed TCRB transcripts. Repertoires were generated with immunoSEQ multiplex PCR, while TCRdb's copy carries only in-frame clones and drops some. The sample includes 350,000 to 450,000 clones, around 12% of them seen just once. CDR1 and CDR2 (germline): SGHTA, FQGNSA. Trimming cost V 2 bases and J 3 bases; bases outside gene matches: 4. The CDR3 sequence is 16 residues long. With respect to this clone: Antigen unknown.

Study-wide results and caveats: Type 1 diabetes patients had TCRB CDR3s that were shorter (moderately but significantly so) in all four CD4+ subsets.

The rearrangement links TRBV7-2 to TRBJ2-1; TRBD2 aligns across 10 bases. The sample was naive CD4+ T cells from blood. The sequence was collected from a woman aged 18 to 35 with type 1 diabetes. The CDR3 nucleotides read TGTGCCAGCAGCTTACGGATAGCGGGAGGCTACAATGAGCAGTTCTTC. Its translation: CASSLRIAGGYNEQFF.